Sequencing of this T cell receptor (beta chain) was carried out in a study of shared clonotypes between healthy human individuals. DNA at approximately 200 ng, tens of thousands of T cell genomes, went into sorted-subset replicate PCRs. Profiled with immunoSEQ multiplex PCR; TCRdb holds only in-frame clones, not every one. The table includes some 1 million clones, about 70% detected once. Study-wide points: Among the subsets, naive ones generally showed larger estimated richness than memory ones. Sampling covered nothing but blood. Tissue TCR repertoires likely differ from those found in blood. Generation probabilities were higher for clonotypes shared across all four sorted-subset donors than for unshared ones.

With 8 bases removed from V and 9 bases from J, the gap between germline ends came to 14 bases. The CDR3 has 12 amino acids. CDR1 is SNHLY and CDR2 is FYNNEI in the germline V gene. Regarding this clone: Its target is unknown.

The material sequenced was memory CD4+ T cells sorted from blood. Indicated subset: CD45RA-negative fraction. This TCR derives from a man younger than 30 in good health. V is TRBV2 and J is TRBJ2-1; D is perhaps TRBD1 (7 bases). CDR3 amino acids: CASLQGGGEQFF. The CDR3 DNA is TGTGCCAGCCTGCAGGGGGGTGGTGAGCAGTTCTTC.